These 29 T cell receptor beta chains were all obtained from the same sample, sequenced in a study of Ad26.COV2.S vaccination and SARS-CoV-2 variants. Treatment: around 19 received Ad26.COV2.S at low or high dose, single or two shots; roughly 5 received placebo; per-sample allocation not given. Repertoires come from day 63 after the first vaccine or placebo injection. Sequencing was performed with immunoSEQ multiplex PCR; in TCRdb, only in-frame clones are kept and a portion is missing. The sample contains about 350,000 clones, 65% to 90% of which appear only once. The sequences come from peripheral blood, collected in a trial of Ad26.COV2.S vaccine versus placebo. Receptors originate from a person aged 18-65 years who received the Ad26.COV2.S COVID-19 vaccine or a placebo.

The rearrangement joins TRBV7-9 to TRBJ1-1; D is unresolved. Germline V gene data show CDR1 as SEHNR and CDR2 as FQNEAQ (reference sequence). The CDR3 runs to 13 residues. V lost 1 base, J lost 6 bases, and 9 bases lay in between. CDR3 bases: TGTGCCAGCAGCTTAGAAGGACGCCCTGAAGCTTTCTTT. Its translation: CASSLEGRPEAFF. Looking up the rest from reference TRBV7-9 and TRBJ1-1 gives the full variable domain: DTGVSQNPRHKITKRGQNVTFRCDPISEHNRLYWYRQTLGQGPEFLTYFQNEAQLEKSRLLSDRFSAERPKGSFSTLEIQRTEQGDSAMYLCASSLEGRPEAFFGQGTRLTVV.

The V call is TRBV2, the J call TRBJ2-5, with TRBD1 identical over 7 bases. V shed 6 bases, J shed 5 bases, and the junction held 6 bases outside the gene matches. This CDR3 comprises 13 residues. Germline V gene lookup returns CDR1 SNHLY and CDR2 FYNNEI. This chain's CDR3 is CASRVDREETQYF. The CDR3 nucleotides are TGTGCCAGCAGGGTAGACAGGGAGGAGACCCAGTACTTC.

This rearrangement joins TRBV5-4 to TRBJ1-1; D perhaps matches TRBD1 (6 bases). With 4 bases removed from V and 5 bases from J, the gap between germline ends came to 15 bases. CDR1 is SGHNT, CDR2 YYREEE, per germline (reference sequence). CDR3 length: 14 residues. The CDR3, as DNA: TGTGCCAGCAGCCGGGACAAGGGTAGGACTGAAGCTTTCTTT. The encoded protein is CASSRDKGRTEAFF.

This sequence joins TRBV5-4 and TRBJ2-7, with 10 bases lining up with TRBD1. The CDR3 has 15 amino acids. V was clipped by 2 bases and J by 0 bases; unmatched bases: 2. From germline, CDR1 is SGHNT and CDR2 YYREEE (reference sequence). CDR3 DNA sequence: TGTGCCAGCAGCTTTGGGGACAGGGGCTCCTACGAGCAGTACTTC. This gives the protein CASSFGDRGSYEQYF.

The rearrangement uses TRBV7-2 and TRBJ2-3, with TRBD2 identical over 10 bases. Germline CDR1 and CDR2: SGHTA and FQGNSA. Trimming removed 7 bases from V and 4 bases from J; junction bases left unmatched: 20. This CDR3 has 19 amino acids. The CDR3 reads CASTPLGEARAGGADTQYF. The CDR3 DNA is TGTGCCAGCACCCCGCTTGGTGAGGCCCGAGCGGGGGGGGCAGATACGCAGTATTTT.

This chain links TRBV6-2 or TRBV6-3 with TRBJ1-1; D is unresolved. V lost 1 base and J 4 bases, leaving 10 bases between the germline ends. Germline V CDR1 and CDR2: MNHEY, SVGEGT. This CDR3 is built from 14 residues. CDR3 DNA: TGTGCCAGCAGTTACTGGCAGGCCACCACTGAAGCTTTCTTT. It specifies CASSYWQATTEAFF.

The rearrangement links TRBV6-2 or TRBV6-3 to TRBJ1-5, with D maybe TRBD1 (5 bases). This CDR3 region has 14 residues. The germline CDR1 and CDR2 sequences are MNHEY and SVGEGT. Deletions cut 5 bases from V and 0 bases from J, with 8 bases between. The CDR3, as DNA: TGTGCCAGCAGTCGGACAAATAGCAATCAGCCCCAGCATTTT. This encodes CASSRTNSNQPQHF.

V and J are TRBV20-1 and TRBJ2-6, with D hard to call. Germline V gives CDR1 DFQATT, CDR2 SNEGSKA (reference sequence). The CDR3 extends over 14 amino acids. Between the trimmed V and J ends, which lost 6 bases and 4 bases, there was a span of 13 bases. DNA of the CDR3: TGCAGTGCGAGTTGGGTCCCCGGGGCCAACGTCCTGACTTTC. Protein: CSASWVPGANVLTF.

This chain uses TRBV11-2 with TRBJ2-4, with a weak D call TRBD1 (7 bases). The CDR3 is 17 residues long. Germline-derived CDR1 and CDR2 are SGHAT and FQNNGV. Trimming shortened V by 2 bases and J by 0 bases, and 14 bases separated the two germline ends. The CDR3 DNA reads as TGTGCCAGCAGCTTATGGCGGGACAGCGTAGCCAAAAACATTCAGTACTTC. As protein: CASSLWRDSVAKNIQYF.

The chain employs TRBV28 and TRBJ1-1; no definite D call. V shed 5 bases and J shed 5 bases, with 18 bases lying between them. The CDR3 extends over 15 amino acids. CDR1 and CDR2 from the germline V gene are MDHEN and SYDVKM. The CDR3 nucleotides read TGTGCCAGCAGTCTTAACCCGTTAATAGGAACTGAAGCTTTCTTT. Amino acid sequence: CASSLNPLIGTEAFF. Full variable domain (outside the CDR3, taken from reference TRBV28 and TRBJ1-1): DVKVTQSSRYLVKRTGEKVFLECVQDMDHENMFWYRQDPGLGLRLIYFSYDVKMKEKGDIPEGYSVSREKKERFSLILESASTNQTSMYLCASSLNPLIGTEAFFGQGTRLTVV.

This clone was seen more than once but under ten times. The CDR3 protein is CASRPGGTGYNSPLHF. The CDR3 DNA reads TGTGCCAGCAGGCCAGGGGGGACAGGGTATAATTCACCCCTCCACTTT. The rearrangement joins TRBV27 to TRBJ1-6; 9 bases align to TRBD1. The CDR3 spans 16 residues. V gave up 6 bases and J gave up 4 bases; unmatched junction bases: 7. The germline gives CDR1 MNHEY, CDR2 SMNVEV (reference sequence).

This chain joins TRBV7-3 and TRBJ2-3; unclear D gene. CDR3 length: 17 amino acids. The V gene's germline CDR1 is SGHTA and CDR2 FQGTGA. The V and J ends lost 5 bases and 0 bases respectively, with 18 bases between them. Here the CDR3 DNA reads TGTGCCAGCAGCCCGTTACCAGGACGGAGAAGCACAGATACGCAGTATTTT. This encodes CASSPLPGRRSTDTQYF.

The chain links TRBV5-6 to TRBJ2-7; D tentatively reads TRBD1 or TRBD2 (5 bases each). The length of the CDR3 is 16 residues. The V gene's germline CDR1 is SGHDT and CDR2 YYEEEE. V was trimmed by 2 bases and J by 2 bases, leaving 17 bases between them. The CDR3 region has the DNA TGTGCCAGCAGCTTTTTTGAGGGTTTGGGGGCCTACGAGCAGTACTTC. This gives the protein CASSFFEGLGAYEQYF.

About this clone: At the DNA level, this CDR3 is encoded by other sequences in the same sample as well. The CDR3 region is CASSFKGAGELFF. CDR3 in DNA: TGTGCCAGCAGCTTTAAGGGCGCCGGGGAGCTGTTTTTT. This chain uses TRBV7-9 with TRBJ2-2; D ambiguous. V gave up 3 bases and J gave up 6 bases, with 8 bases separating them. Looked up from germline, CDR1 is SEHNR and CDR2 is FQNEAQ (reference sequence). The CDR3 is 13 amino acids.

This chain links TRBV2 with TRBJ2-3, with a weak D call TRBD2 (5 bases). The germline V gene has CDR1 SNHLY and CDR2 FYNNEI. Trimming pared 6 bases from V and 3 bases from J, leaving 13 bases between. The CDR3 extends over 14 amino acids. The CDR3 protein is CASRKSGKTDTQYF. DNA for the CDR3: TGTGCCAGCAGGAAATCCGGGAAGACAGATACGCAGTATTTT. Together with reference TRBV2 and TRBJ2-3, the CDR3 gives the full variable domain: EPEVTQTPSHQVTQMGQEVILRCVPISNHLYFYWYRQILGQKVEFLVSFYNNEISEKSEIFDDQFSVERPDGSNFTLKIRSTKLEDSAMYFCASRKSGKTDTQYFGPGTRLTVL.

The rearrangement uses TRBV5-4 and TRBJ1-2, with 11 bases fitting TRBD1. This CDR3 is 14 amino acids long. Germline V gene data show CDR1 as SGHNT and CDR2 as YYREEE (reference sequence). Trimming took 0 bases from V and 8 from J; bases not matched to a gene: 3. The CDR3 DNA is TGTGCCAGCAGCTTGGTGGACAGGGGGCAAGGCTACACCTTC. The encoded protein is CASSLVDRGQGYTF.

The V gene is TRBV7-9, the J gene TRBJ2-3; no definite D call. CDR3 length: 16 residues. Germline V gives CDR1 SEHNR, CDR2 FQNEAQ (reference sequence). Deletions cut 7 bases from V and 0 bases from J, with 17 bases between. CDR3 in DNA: TGTGCCAGCATGGATAAGAGGACCTCTAGCACAGATACGCAGTATTTT. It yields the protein CASMDKRTSSTDTQYF.

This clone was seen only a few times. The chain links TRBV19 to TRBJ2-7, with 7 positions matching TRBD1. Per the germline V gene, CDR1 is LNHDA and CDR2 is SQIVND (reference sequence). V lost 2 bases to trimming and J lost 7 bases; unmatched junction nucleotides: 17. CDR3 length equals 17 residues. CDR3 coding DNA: TGTGCCAGTAGTATATACCGTCTAGGACAGGCGCCCCCGGAGCAGTACTTC. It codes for CASSIYRLGQAPPEQYF. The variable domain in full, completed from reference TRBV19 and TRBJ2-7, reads DGGITQSPKYLFRKEGQNVTLSCEQNLNHDAMYWYRQDPGQGLRLIYYSQIVNDFQKGDIAEGYSVSREKKESFPLTVTSAQKNPTAFYLCASSIYRLGQAPPEQYFGPGTRLTVT.

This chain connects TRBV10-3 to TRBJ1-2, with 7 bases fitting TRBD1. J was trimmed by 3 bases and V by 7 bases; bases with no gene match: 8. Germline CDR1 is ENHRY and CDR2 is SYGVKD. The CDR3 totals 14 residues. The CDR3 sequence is CAIKGAADHYGYTF. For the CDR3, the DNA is TGTGCCATCAAGGGGGCAGCAGACCACTATGGCTACACCTTC.

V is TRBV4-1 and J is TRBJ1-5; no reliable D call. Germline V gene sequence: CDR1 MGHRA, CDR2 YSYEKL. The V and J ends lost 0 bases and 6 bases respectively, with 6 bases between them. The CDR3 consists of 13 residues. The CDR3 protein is CASSQEERQPQHF. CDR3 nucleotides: TGCGCCAGCAGCCAAGAGGAGCGTCAGCCCCAGCATTTT.

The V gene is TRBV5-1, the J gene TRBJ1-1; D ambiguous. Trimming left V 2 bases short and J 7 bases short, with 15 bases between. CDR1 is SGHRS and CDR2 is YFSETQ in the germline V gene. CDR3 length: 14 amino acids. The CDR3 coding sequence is TGCGCCAGCAGCTTAGGTCAGGCGGGGTATGAAGCTTTCTTT. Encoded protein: CASSLGQAGYEAFF.

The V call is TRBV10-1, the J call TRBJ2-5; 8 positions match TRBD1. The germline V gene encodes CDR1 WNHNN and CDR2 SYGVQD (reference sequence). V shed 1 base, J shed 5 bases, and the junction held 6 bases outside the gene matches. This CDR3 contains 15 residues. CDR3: CASSEYWDRRETQYF. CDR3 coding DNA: TGCGCCAGCAGTGAGTATTGGGACAGGAGGGAGACCCAGTACTTC.

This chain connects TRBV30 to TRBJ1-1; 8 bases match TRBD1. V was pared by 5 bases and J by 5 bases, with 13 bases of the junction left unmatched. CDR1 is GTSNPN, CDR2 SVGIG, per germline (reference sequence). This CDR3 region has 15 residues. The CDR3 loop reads CAWQKPGGVDTEAFF. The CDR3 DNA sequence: TGTGCCTGGCAGAAACCAGGGGGCGTCGATACTGAAGCTTTCTTT.

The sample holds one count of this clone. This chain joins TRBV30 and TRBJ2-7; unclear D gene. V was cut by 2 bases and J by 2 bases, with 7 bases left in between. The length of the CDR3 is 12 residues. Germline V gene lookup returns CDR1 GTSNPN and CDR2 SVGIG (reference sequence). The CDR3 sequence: CAWSSRPYEQYF. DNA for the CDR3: TGTGCCTGGAGTTCCCGCCCCTACGAGCAGTACTTC.

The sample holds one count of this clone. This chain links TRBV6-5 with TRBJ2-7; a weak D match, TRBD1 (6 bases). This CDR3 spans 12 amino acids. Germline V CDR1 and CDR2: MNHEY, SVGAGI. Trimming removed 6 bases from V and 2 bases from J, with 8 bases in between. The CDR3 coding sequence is TGTGCCAGCAGCCGGACAGCCTACGAGCAGTACTTC. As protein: CASSRTAYEQYF.

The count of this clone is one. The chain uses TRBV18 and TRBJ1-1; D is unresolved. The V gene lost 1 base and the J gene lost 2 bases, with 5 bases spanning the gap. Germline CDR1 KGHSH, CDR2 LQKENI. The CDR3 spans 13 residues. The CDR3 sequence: CASSPLSNTEAFF. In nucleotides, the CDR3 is TGTGCCAGCTCACCACTGAGTAACACTGAAGCTTTCTTT. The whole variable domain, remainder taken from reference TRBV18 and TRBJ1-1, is NAGVMQNPRHLVRRRGQEARLRCSPMKGHSHVYWYRQLPEEGLKFMVYLQKENIIDESGMPKERFSAEFPKEGPSILRIQQVVRGDSAAYFCASSPLSNTEAFFGQGTRLTVV.

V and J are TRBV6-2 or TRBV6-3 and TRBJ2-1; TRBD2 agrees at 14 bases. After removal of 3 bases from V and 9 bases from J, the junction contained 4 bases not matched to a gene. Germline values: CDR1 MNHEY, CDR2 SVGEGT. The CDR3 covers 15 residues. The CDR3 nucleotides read TGTGCCAGCAGTTATGGGACTAGCGGGAGTGTTGAGCAGTTCTTC. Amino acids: CASSYGTSGSVEQFF.

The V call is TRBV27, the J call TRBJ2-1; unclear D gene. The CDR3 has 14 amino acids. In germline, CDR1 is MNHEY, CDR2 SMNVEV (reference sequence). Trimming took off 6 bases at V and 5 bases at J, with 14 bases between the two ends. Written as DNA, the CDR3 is TGTGCCAGCAGCCCCGGGCTAACTCACAATGAGCAGTTCTTC. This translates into CASSPGLTHNEQFF.

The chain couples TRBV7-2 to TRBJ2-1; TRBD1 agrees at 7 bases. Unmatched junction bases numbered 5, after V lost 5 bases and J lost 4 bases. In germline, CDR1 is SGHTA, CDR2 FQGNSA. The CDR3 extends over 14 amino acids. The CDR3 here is CASSEGAGYNEQFF. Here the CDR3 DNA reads TGTGCCAGCAGCGAGGGGGCCGGTTACAATGAGCAGTTCTTC.